The table lists the clone carrying this T cell receptor (beta chain) with a few counts. Its antigen remains unknown. V shed 4 bases, J shed 5 bases, and the junction held 14 bases outside the gene matches. Germline assignment: CDR1 SGHAT and CDR2 FQNNGV. The length of the CDR3 is 19 residues. The sample is drawn from a study of identical twins. Study-wide findings and caveats: Twins shared beta out-of-frame sequences in excess, but this excess was weaker.

TCRdb re-called the 5' RACE reads with MiXCR, one entry per CDR3 protein. The sample shows 250,000 or so distinct CDR3 sequences, roughly an eighth of them seen only once. Another study also made use of these data, one on yellow fever vaccine responses in identical twins.

The receptor's source is a young woman in good health. The sequencing sample was made of memory (CD45RO+) T cells sorted from blood. V and J are TRBV11-2 and TRBJ2-3, with 14 bases that match TRBD2. This CDR3 is CASSSTPRLAGGPVDTQYF. The CDR3 bases are TGTGCCAGCAGCTCCACCCCGCGACTAGCGGGAGGGCCAGTAGATACGCAGTATTTT.